Shown below are 24 T cell receptor beta chains from a single sample sequenced in a study of shared clonotypes between healthy human individuals. Profiled with immunoSEQ multiplex PCR; TCRdb holds only in-frame clones, not every one. The repertoire has just over 2,000,000 clones, 90% to 95% of them found once; the top ten carry 0.1% to 0.15%. Sequencing used naive CD4+ T cells sorted from blood. Stated subset: CD45RA+ positively selected. These TCRs come from a man younger than 35 in good health.

The chain recombines TRBV5-6 with TRBJ2-3; D is ambiguous. The CDR3 loop spans 14 amino acids. Germline loops: CDR1 SGHDT, CDR2 YYEEEE. Trimming shortened V by 9 bases and J by 5 bases, and 19 bases separated the two germline ends. This chain's CDR3 is CATERRKGGDTQYF. In nucleotides, the CDR3 is TGTGCCACGGAAAGGCGGAAGGGTGGAGATACGCAGTATTTT.

The chain uses TRBV21-1 and TRBJ2-7; the table's TRBD1 call for D was not verified on the DNA. TRBV21-1 is flagged as a pseudogene. This CDR3 spans 15 amino acids. In DNA form, the CDR3 reads TGTGCCAGCAGCAAACCCCCAGGGGAATCCTACGAGCAGTACTTC. Its protein is CASSKPPGESYEQYF.

This chain links TRBV6-5 with TRBJ2-7, with 12 bases identical to TRBD2. CDR3 length: 15 amino acids. The junction had 4 bases not matched to a gene; V was cut back by 2 bases and J by 5 bases. Germline loops: CDR1 MNHEY, CDR2 SVGAGI. The CDR3 sequence is CASSYVTSGSHEQYF. The CDR3 DNA follows: TGTGCCAGCAGTTACGTGACTAGCGGGAGCCACGAGCAGTACTTC.

The chain is built from TRBV13 and TRBJ1-2, with TRBD1 matching 7 bases. Germline assignment: CDR1 PRHDT and CDR2 FYEKMQ (reference sequence). This CDR3 region has 14 residues. V lost 5 bases, J lost 1 base, and 4 bases stayed unmatched. CDR3 in DNA: TGTGCCAGCAGCCAGACAGGGTTTAACTATGGCTACACCTTC. It specifies CASSQTGFNYGYTF.

V is TRBV5-1 and J is TRBJ2-3; 11 bases are shared with TRBD2. The CDR3 runs 17 residues. Germline CDR1 is SGHRS and CDR2 is YFSETQ. With 0 bases clipped from V and 2 bases from J, the junction kept 5 bases outside the gene matches. CDR3 in DNA: TGCGCCAGCAGCTTGGAAGGACTAGCGGGCGTCACAGATACGCAGTATTTT. Its translation is CASSLEGLAGVTDTQYF.

Of note for this clone: The sample holds other DNA sequences that translate to the same CDR3. The rearrangement uses TRBV28 and TRBJ1-1; D is uncertain. The CDR3 is made up of 12 amino acids. CDR1 is MDHEN, CDR2 SYDVKM, per germline. Trimming pared 3 bases from V and 4 bases from J, leaving 6 bases between. CDR3 DNA: TGTGCCAGCAGTTTGGGCACCACTGAAGCTTTCTTT. It is translated as CASSLGTTEAFF.

The sample holds one count of this clone. The chain recombines TRBV4-2 with TRBJ1-2; D perhaps matches TRBD1 (5 bases). This CDR3 is built from 15 residues. With 0 bases removed from V and 8 bases from J, the gap between germline ends came to 16 bases. Germline-derived CDR1 and CDR2 are LGHNA and YNFKEQ. CDR3 coding DNA: TGTGCCAGCAGCCAAGATTCAGGGAGCATATTAGGCTACACCTTC. Translation: CASSQDSGSILGYTF.

The rearrangement links TRBV11-2 to TRBJ2-7; TRBD2 might be the D (6 bases). With 3 bases removed from V and 0 bases from J, the gap between germline ends came to 9 bases. CDR1 SGHAT and CDR2 FQNNGV come from the germline V gene. The CDR3 totals 14 residues. Here the CDR3 DNA reads TGTGCCAGCAGCTTGCGGGGAGACTCCTACGAGCAGTACTTC. Translated: CASSLRGDSYEQYF.

The V call is TRBV10-3, the J call TRBJ2-3, with D possibly matching TRBD2 (6 bases). Looked up from germline, CDR1 is ENHRY and CDR2 is SYGVKD. The CDR3 runs to 16 residues. V lost 3 bases, J lost 1 base, and 14 bases lay in between. CDR3 protein: CAISDSGVLGTDTQYF. For the CDR3, the DNA is TGTGCCATCAGTGATTCGGGAGTACTGGGCACAGATACGCAGTATTTT.

The chain carries TRBV2 and TRBJ2-7, with D perhaps given as TRBD1 or TRBD2 (5 bases each). Between the trimmed V and J ends, which lost 5 bases and 2 bases, there was a span of 19 bases. CDR1 is SNHLY, CDR2 FYNNEI, per germline. The CDR3 contains 16 residues. The CDR3 region has the DNA TGTGCCAGCAGTCCCCGACCCCCGGGACCAACCTACGAGCAGTACTTC. Residues: CASSPRPPGPTYEQYF.

This chain links TRBV30 with TRBJ2-4; D gene unclear. Germline V gene sequence: CDR1 GTSNPN, CDR2 SVGIG (reference sequence). The V end was cut by 4 bases, the J end by 1 base, with 11 bases between. The CDR3 is made up of 14 amino acids. The CDR3 loop is CAWIEMGAKNIQYF. The CDR3 nucleotides read TGTGCCTGGATAGAGATGGGTGCCAAAAACATTCAGTACTTC.

The chain employs TRBV19 and TRBJ2-1, with 7 positions matching TRBD1. This CDR3 is 18 amino acids long. In germline, CDR1 is LNHDA, CDR2 SQIVND (reference sequence). Losses at the gene ends were 5 bases for V and 5 bases for J; bases not matched to a gene: 18. The CDR3 DNA sequence: TGTGCCAGTAGTCCGTGGGGGACAGCAAATCCACTGAACAATGAGCAGTTCTTC. Translated: CASSPWGTANPLNNEQFF.

V is TRBV15 and J is TRBJ1-4; 10 nucleotides align to TRBD1. CDR1 and CDR2 from the germline V gene are LNHNV and YYDKDF (reference sequence). The CDR3 is 14 residues long. With 4 bases clipped from V and 7 bases from J, the junction kept 3 bases outside the gene matches. The CDR3: CATSTGTGVEKLFF. CDR3 DNA: TGTGCCACCAGCACCGGGACAGGGGTTGAAAAACTGTTTTTT.

J is TRBJ2-1 and V is TRBV4-1, with D possibly being TRBD2 (6 bases). The germline V gene has CDR1 MGHRA and CDR2 YSYEKL. The CDR3 covers 13 residues. V lost 8 bases and J 6 bases, leaving 14 bases between the germline ends. The CDR3 region has the DNA TGCGCCAGCCGTCGGACTACAGTCAATGAGCAGTTCTTC. This gives the protein CASRRTTVNEQFF.

This clone came up once. The chain carries TRBV4-1 and TRBJ1-6; no clear D. The CDR3 totals 15 residues. Germline V gives CDR1 MGHRA, CDR2 YSYEKL. V was cut by 6 bases and J by 0 bases, with 9 bases left in between. The CDR3 region is CASSRISSYNSPLHF. In nucleotides, the CDR3 is TGCGCCAGCAGTCGAATAAGCTCCTATAATTCACCCCTCCACTTT.

The rearrangement links TRBV18 to TRBJ1-3, with D possibly being TRBD1 (5 bases). With 5 bases removed from V and 4 bases from J, the gap between germline ends came to 9 bases. The CDR3 totals 13 residues. CDR1 and CDR2 (germline): KGHSH, LQKENI. The CDR3 DNA reads TGTGCCAGCTCAGCGGGACCCGGAAACACCATATATTTT. Amino acids: CASSAGPGNTIYF.

This chain connects TRBV11-2 to TRBJ2-3; 10 bases are a match to TRBD1. The CDR3 is 18 residues long. The germline V gene encodes CDR1 SGHAT and CDR2 FQNNGV. After removal of 6 bases from V and 6 bases from J, the junction contained 18 bases not matched to a gene. CDR3 region: CASRSRLGTGARWDTQYF. DNA for the CDR3: TGTGCCAGCAGGTCACGCCTCGGGACAGGGGCCCGATGGGATACGCAGTATTTT.

J is TRBJ1-6 and V is TRBV30, with unresolved D. CDR3 length: 13 residues. Germline assignment: CDR1 GTSNPN and CDR2 SVGIG (reference sequence). The V gene lost 8 bases and the J gene lost 10 bases, with 18 bases spanning the gap. The CDR3 here is CAVTENRESPLHF. For the CDR3, the DNA is TGTGCCGTAACAGAGAACAGAGAATCACCCCTCCACTTT.

The count of this clone is one. The J gene is TRBJ2-3, the V gene TRBV14; 7 nucleotides match TRBD2. The CDR3 contains 15 residues. CDR1 and CDR2 from the germline V gene are SGHDN and FVKESK. V shed 1 base and J 2 bases; nucleotides not matched to a gene: 3. The chain's CDR3 is CASSQGGLDTDTQYF. In DNA form, the CDR3 reads TGTGCCAGCAGCCAAGGAGGACTAGACACAGATACGCAGTATTTT.

The chain couples TRBV7-8 to TRBJ2-6; D is uncertain. Trimming took 1 base from V and 0 from J, leaving 4 bases between them. The CDR3 is 15 amino acids. The germline V gene has CDR1 SGHVS and CDR2 FQNEAQ. CDR3 DNA sequence: TGTGCCAGCAGCTTAGTTGCCTCTGGGGCCAACGTCCTGACTTTC. This sequence encodes CASSLVASGANVLTF.

As regards this clone: Other DNA sequences from this sample encode an identical CDR3 as well. The chain couples TRBV10-1 to TRBJ2-7; 10 bases match TRBD2. Losses at the gene ends were 4 bases for V and 2 bases for J; bases not matched to a gene: 2. The germline CDR1 and CDR2 sequences are WNHNN and SYGVQD (reference sequence). The CDR3 runs to 14 residues. Here the CDR3 reads CASSATSGAYEQYF. The DNA for the CDR3 is TGCGCCAGCAGTGCAACTAGCGGGGCCTACGAGCAGTACTTC.

This sequence joins TRBV5-1 and TRBJ2-1, with 12 bases lining up with TRBD2. V lost 0 bases, J lost 7 bases, and 2 bases stayed unmatched. Germline CDR1 and CDR2: SGHRS and YFSETQ. The CDR3 has 15 amino acids. The CDR3 here is CASSLELAGGNEQFF. The DNA of the CDR3 is TGCGCCAGCAGCTTGGAACTAGCGGGGGGTAATGAGCAGTTCTTC.

The chain employs TRBV7-9 and TRBJ2-2; D unclear. Trimming stripped 2 bases from V and 6 bases from J, with 1 base between. The germline V gene encodes CDR1 SEHNR and CDR2 FQNEAQ (reference sequence). CDR3 length: 11 residues. For the CDR3, the DNA is TGTGCCAGCAGCTTATCCGGGGAGCTGTTTTTT. It is translated as CASSLSGELFF.

The chain uses TRBV6-1 and TRBJ1-3, with TRBD1 as a possible D gene (6 bases). Trimming cost V 4 bases and J 1 base, with 17 bases left between them. Germline-derived CDR1 and CDR2 are MNHNS and SASEGT. This CDR3 is 17 amino acids long. CDR3 in amino acids: CASSAYRDFFSGNTIYF. The CDR3 bases are TGTGCCAGCAGTGCGTACAGGGATTTTTTTTCTGGAAACACCATATATTTT.